Listed here are 29 T cell receptor beta chains from one sample, sequenced in a study of vaccination effects on CD4 cells after COVID-19. The repertoire was sequenced with immunoSEQ multiplex PCR; TCRdb's copy has only in-frame clones and lacks some. Of 14,000 or so clones detected, approximately 68% appear once; the ten largest clones hold 9.9%. These receptors lack a known antigen. Using viral peptide pools, the ViraFEST assay grew out antigen-specific CD4+ T cells prior to sequencing. Researchers isolated CD4+ T cells once around 11 days of culture had elapsed. The participants, recipients of two vaccine doses, got either BNT162b2 or mRNA-1273. The sample consisted of CD4+ T cells from PBMCs cultured with SARS-CoV-2 spike peptides, taken after COVID-19 vaccination. The receptor set was obtained from a human donor who received a COVID-19 vaccine.

J is TRBJ2-3 and V is TRBV15, with D hard to call. CDR1 is LNHNV, CDR2 YYDKDF, per germline (reference sequence). This CDR3 comprises 15 residues. The V end lost 0 bases, the J end lost 2 bases, and 9 bases lay between the germline ends. In DNA form, the CDR3 reads TGTGCCACCAGCAGAGATGGCTGGGACACAGATACGCAGTATTTT. Protein product: CATSRDGWDTDTQYF.

The J gene is TRBJ1-6, the V gene TRBV13; 7 nucleotides agree with TRBD1. V trimming: 3 bases; J trimming: 6 bases; junction bases outside the gene matches: 2. Germline V gives CDR1 PRHDT, CDR2 FYEKMQ (reference sequence). This CDR3 comprises 14 residues. CDR3 loop: CASSFRQGNSPLHF. CDR3 in DNA: TGTGCCAGCAGCTTCCGACAGGGTAATTCACCCCTCCACTTT.

The chain couples TRBV2 to TRBJ1-2; D unclear. CDR3 length: 15 amino acids. Looked up from germline, CDR1 is SNHLY and CDR2 is FYNNEI. V was shortened by 5 bases and J by 4 bases, with 17 bases between the two germline ends. The CDR3 DNA is TGTGCCAGCAGTTACAAGACCCGAGGGAGCTATGGCTACACCTTC. It specifies CASSYKTRGSYGYTF. The full variable domain, completed using reference TRBV2 and TRBJ1-2, is EPEVTQTPSHQVTQMGQEVILRCVPISNHLYFYWYRQILGQKVEFLVSFYNNEISEKSEIFDDQFSVERPDGSNFTLKIRSTKLEDSAMYFCASSYKTRGSYGYTFGSGTRLTVV.

This chain links TRBV5-1 with TRBJ1-1; tentatively, D is TRBD1 (5 bases). With 7 bases removed from V and 1 base from J, the gap between germline ends came to 11 bases. The CDR3 is 13 residues long. CDR1 and CDR2 from the germline V gene are SGHRS and YFSETQ. The CDR3 here is CASGQGENTEAFF. DNA of the CDR3: TGCGCCAGCGGTCAGGGTGAGAACACTGAAGCTTTCTTT. Complete variable domain (other parts from reference TRBV5-1 and TRBJ1-1): KAGVTQTPRYLIKTRGQQVTLSCSPISGHRSVSWYQQTPGQGLQFLFEYFSETQRNKGNFPGRFSGRQFSNSRSEMNVSTLELGDSALYLCASGQGENTEAFFGQGTRLTVV.

The J gene is TRBJ2-7, the V gene TRBV3-1 (or the pseudogene TRBV3-2); D gene uncertain. This CDR3 has 16 amino acids. Germline CDR1 reads LGHDT; CDR2 reads YNNKEL (reference sequence). V was clipped by 2 bases and J by 0 bases, with 14 bases between them. The CDR3: CASSQLLQVSSYEQYF. Here the CDR3 DNA reads TGTGCCAGCAGCCAATTACTCCAGGTAAGCTCCTACGAGCAGTACTTC.

This chain connects TRBV18 to TRBJ2-2, with D perhaps being TRBD1 or TRBD2 (5 bases each). V dropped 2 bases and J dropped 1 base, with 5 bases sitting between them. CDR1 is KGHSH, CDR2 LQKENI, per germline. This CDR3 comprises 14 residues. CDR3 coding DNA: TGTGCCAGCTCACCAGGGGGGAACACCGGGGAGCTGTTTTTT. It yields the protein CASSPGGNTGELFF.

This clone showed up just once. V usage is TRBV19 and J usage is TRBJ1-2; 10 nucleotides line up with TRBD1. J gave up 7 bases and V 10 bases, and 9 bases lay outside the gene matches. The germline V gene has CDR1 LNHDA and CDR2 SQIVND (reference sequence). This CDR3 region has 13 residues. The CDR3 DNA sequence: TGTGCCACCCCAGCCGGGACAGGGGTTGGCTACACCTTC. Amino acids: CATPAGTGVGYTF.

V is TRBV4-1 and J is TRBJ1-3; weak D call: TRBD1 (6 bases). The V gene's germline CDR1 is MGHRA and CDR2 YSYEKL. The CDR3 has 16 amino acids. Trimming removed 4 bases from V and 8 bases from J, with 21 bases in between. As DNA, the CDR3 is TGCGCCAGCAGCCCGGCGGGAACAGGGAAGGTAGACACCATATATTTT. This encodes CASSPAGTGKVDTIYF.

The V gene is TRBV3-1 (or the pseudogene TRBV3-2), the J gene TRBJ1-3, with D hard to call. V lost 0 bases and J 1 base, leaving 13 bases between the germline ends. Germline V gene data show CDR1 as LGHDT and CDR2 as YNNKEL (reference sequence). CDR3 length equals 17 residues. CDR3 sequence reads: CASSQDWRSLSGNTIYF. CDR3 DNA sequence: TGTGCCAGCAGCCAAGATTGGAGGTCTCTTTCTGGAAACACCATATATTTT.

This chain links TRBV6-5 with TRBJ2-3; D is undetermined. V shed 7 bases and J shed 1 base, with 15 bases lying between them. The CDR3 length is 15 residues. In germline, CDR1 is MNHEY, CDR2 SVGAGI. The CDR3 here is CASTQTHFRTDTQYF. CDR3 DNA sequence: TGTGCCAGCACCCAGACCCATTTCCGCACAGATACGCAGTATTTT.

The chain employs TRBV5-1 and TRBJ2-6, with D possibly being TRBD1 (6 bases). Trimming took off 6 bases at V and 8 bases at J, with 15 bases between the two ends. The CDR3 has 14 amino acids. Germline values: CDR1 SGHRS, CDR2 YFSETQ. The CDR3 here is CASTIDGQTNVLTF. In nucleotides, the CDR3 is TGCGCCAGCACAATCGACGGACAGACCAACGTCCTGACTTTC.

The chain links TRBV2 to TRBJ1-6, with 10 bases aligning to TRBD1. Germline CDR1 reads SNHLY; CDR2 reads FYNNEI. The CDR3 length is 16 residues. Trimming at V came to 4 bases and at J to 7 bases, leaving 7 bases not matched to a gene. Here the CDR3 DNA reads TGTGCCAGCAGTGGGGACAGGGGATCAGAAAATTCACCCCTCCACTTT. Translating it yields CASSGDRGSENSPLHF.

This clone turned up a few times. This chain uses TRBV20-1 with TRBJ2-1; D is uncertain. Per the germline V gene, CDR1 is DFQATT and CDR2 is SNEGSKA (reference sequence). CDR3 size: 11 residues. Trimming took off 6 bases at V and 6 bases at J, with 9 bases between the two ends. The CDR3 DNA is TGCAGTGCGATCCGCCGCAATGAGCAGTTCTTC. Amino acid sequence: CSAIRRNEQFF.

This chain joins TRBV7-2 and TRBJ2-3; 9 bases map to TRBD2. Germline assignment: CDR1 SGHTA and CDR2 FQGNSA. V lost 5 bases, J lost 5 bases, and 8 bases stayed unmatched. The CDR3 is 15 amino acids. CDR3 region: CASSPSGGGVDTQYF. CDR3 nucleotides: TGTGCCAGCAGCCCTTCGGGCGGGGGGGTAGATACGCAGTATTTT.

The chain uses TRBV9 and TRBJ2-1; D is ambiguous. Deletions cut 0 bases from V and 0 bases from J, with 10 bases between. Germline CDR1 SGDLS, CDR2 YYNGEE. The CDR3 contains 16 residues. The CDR3 here is CASSVVGSSSYNEQFF. CDR3 bases: TGTGCCAGCAGCGTAGTCGGCAGCAGCTCCTACAATGAGCAGTTCTTC.

The V call is TRBV5-1, the J call TRBJ2-1; D uncertain. This CDR3 spans 12 amino acids. Trimming left V 4 bases short and J 10 bases short, with 12 bases between. CDR1 is SGHRS and CDR2 is YFSETQ in the germline V gene. CDR3 nucleotides: TGCGCCAGCAGCCAAACAACCGGGGAGCAGTTCTTC. Protein: CASSQTTGEQFF.

The J gene is TRBJ2-3, the V gene TRBV19, with D hard to call. Trimming pared 6 bases from V and 0 bases from J, leaving 10 bases between. The CDR3 is made up of 14 amino acids. Germline CDR1 LNHDA, CDR2 SQIVND (reference sequence). The CDR3 coding sequence is TGTGCCAGTAGGGTAGGAACTAGCACAGATACGCAGTATTTT. It codes for CASRVGTSTDTQYF.

CDR3 bases: TGTGCCAGCAGCCAAGTAGCAAACACTGAAGCTTTCTTT. Translating it yields CASSQVANTEAFF. J is TRBJ1-1 and V is TRBV3-1 (or the pseudogene TRBV3-2); D gene ambiguous. Trimming removed 1 base at V and 2 bases at J, with 5 bases between. This CDR3 has 13 amino acids. Germline-derived CDR1 and CDR2 are LGHDT and YNNKEL (reference sequence).

V and J are TRBV28 and TRBJ1-2; the D is unclear. The V end lost 6 bases, the J end lost 4 bases, and 12 bases lay between the germline ends. CDR1 and CDR2 (germline): MDHEN, SYDVKM. The CDR3 extends over 13 amino acids. CDR3 nucleotides: TGTGCCAGCAGCCCCCCGGGTGGCTATGGCTACACCTTC. Its protein is CASSPPGGYGYTF.

This clone was seen only once. V usage is TRBV6-2 or TRBV6-3 and J usage is TRBJ1-1, with 7 bases identical to TRBD1. After removal of 4 bases from V and 1 base from J, the junction contained 6 bases not matched to a gene. The CDR3 contains 15 residues. The germline V gene has CDR1 MNHEY and CDR2 SVGEGT. CDR3 sequence reads: CASSSHRGKNTEAFF. The CDR3 nucleotides read TGTGCCAGCAGTTCGCACAGGGGCAAGAACACTGAAGCTTTCTTT.

The rearrangement links TRBV29-1 to TRBJ2-3; tentatively, D is TRBD1 or TRBD2 (5 bases each). CDR3 size: 14 residues. Trimming pared 8 bases from V and 2 bases from J, leaving 17 bases between. CDR1 SQVTM and CDR2 ANQGSEA come from the germline V gene. The CDR3 sequence: CSSVRDLATDTQYF. CDR3 coding DNA: TGCAGCTCAGTGAGGGACCTAGCCACAGATACGCAGTATTTT.

The DNA for the CDR3 is TGTGCCAGCAGGAACAGGGCTTCGAGCAATCAGCCCCAGCATTTT. It codes for CASRNRASSNQPQHF. V usage is TRBV2 and J usage is TRBJ1-5; D might be TRBD1 (6 bases). Per germline, CDR1 SNHLY and CDR2 FYNNEI. CDR3 length: 15 amino acids. Trimming cost V 6 bases and J 1 base, with 13 bases left between them.

The chain employs TRBV14 and TRBJ1-2, with D maybe TRBD1 (5 bases). The germline V gene encodes CDR1 SGHDN and CDR2 FVKESK. Trimming stripped 4 bases from V and 4 bases from J, with 13 bases between. The CDR3 runs 14 residues. The CDR3 DNA follows: TGTGCCAGCAGCCCTTTCCAGGGTACCTATGGCTACACCTTC. It specifies CASSPFQGTYGYTF.

The gene calls are TRBV6-1 and TRBJ2-7; 11 nucleotides match TRBD2. The V gene's germline CDR1 is MNHNS and CDR2 SASEGT. The CDR3 covers 15 residues. The junction had 9 bases not matched to a gene; V was cut back by 3 bases and J by 8 bases. DNA of the CDR3: TGTGCCAGCAGTGACGGGACTAGCGGACCACTTAAGCAGTACTTC. The encoded protein is CASSDGTSGPLKQYF.

In this sample, this clone turned up a few times. V usage is TRBV5-1 and J usage is TRBJ1-1, with 7 bases aligning to TRBD1. Germline V gene lookup returns CDR1 SGHRS and CDR2 YFSETQ. Losses at the gene ends were 4 bases for V and 0 bases for J; bases not matched to a gene: 3. The CDR3 has 14 residues. The CDR3 DNA sequence: TGCGCCAGCAGCACGGGGACAGTGAACACTGAAGCTTTCTTT. It encodes CASSTGTVNTEAFF.

V usage is TRBV5-1 and J usage is TRBJ2-7; D is ambiguous. The V and J ends lost 0 bases and 2 bases respectively, with 9 bases between them. CDR3 size: 14 residues. Per germline, CDR1 SGHRS and CDR2 YFSETQ. CDR3 loop: CASSLVGLTYEQYF. DNA of the CDR3: TGCGCCAGCAGCTTGGTGGGCCTTACCTACGAGCAGTACTTC.

The sample holds a few counts of this clone. V and J are TRBV3-1 (or the pseudogene TRBV3-2) and TRBJ2-3, with D perhaps TRBD1 or TRBD2 (5 bases each). Germline V gives CDR1 LGHDT, CDR2 YNNKEL (reference sequence). The CDR3 length is 15 residues. The V and J ends lost 3 bases and 2 bases respectively, with 12 bases between them. DNA for the CDR3: TGTGCCAGCAGCCAGGGATGGGGGATCACAGATACGCAGTATTTT. Protein product: CASSQGWGITDTQYF.

Only a few counts were recorded for this clone. V usage is TRBV4-2 and J usage is TRBJ1-4; possible D gene TRBD1, 6 bases. This CDR3 comprises 17 residues. V was shortened by 0 bases and J by 5 bases, with 16 bases between the two germline ends. Germline-derived CDR1 and CDR2 are LGHNA and YNFKEQ. The CDR3 loop is CASSQDHRQGRNEKLFF. In DNA, the CDR3 is TGTGCCAGCAGCCAAGATCATCGGCAGGGGAGGAATGAAAAACTGTTTTTT.

The chain carries TRBV29-1 and TRBJ1-1; the D is unclear. Trimming removed 3 bases from V and 5 bases from J, with 10 bases in between. There are 12 residues in the CDR3. Germline V lookup: CDR1 SQVTM, CDR2 ANQGSEA. The chain's CDR3 is CSVDTGGTEAFF. CDR3 nucleotides: TGCAGCGTTGACACGGGTGGGACTGAAGCTTTCTTT.